Given below is one T cell receptor beta chain in context. This sample is part of a study of radiotherapy plus CTLA-4 blockade in lung cancer. The table came from immunoSEQ multiplex PCR; TCRdb's copy has only in-frame clones and leaves some out. The sample records 110,000 or so clones, approximately 80% being singletons. The CDR3 covers 14 residues. Looked up from germline, CDR1 is SNHLY and CDR2 is FYNNEI. V shed 8 bases and J 6 bases; nucleotides not matched to a gene: 9. The clonotype comes from a human donor with non-small cell lung cancer who had a partial response to radiotherapy plus ipilimumab. Sequencing used peripheral blood, obtained from a patient treated with radiotherapy plus ipilimumab. The chain joins TRBV2 to TRBJ1-4; 7 bases map to TRBD1. The CDR3 spells CASSQGQSYEKLFF. CDR3 bases: TGTGCCAGCTCCCAGGGACAGAGCTATGAAAAACTGTTTTTT.